The source of this T cell receptor (beta chain) is a study of blood T cell repertoires in COVID-19. About the study: Sites across the United States, Italy and Spain contributed samples from acute and convalescent COVID-19. Nucleic acid was either cDNA or gDNA, and it came from T cells, B-cell-depleted T cells, or PBMCs.

Trimming removed 3 bases at V and 5 bases at J, with 10 bases between. CDR3 length equals 13 residues. Germline V gene lookup returns CDR1 LGHNA and CDR2 YSLEER. In the study's own analysis: Amplification with reference gene primers provided the estimates of nucleated cell counts. The protocol was immunoSEQ multiplex PCR, while the TCRdb copy is restricted to in-frame clones and leaves out a portion. That table gives V, J and clone size, and the DNA gave D and trimming. This sample has some 130,000 clones, with approximately 74% found just once. This receptor was obtained from a woman in her 70s with acute or convalescent COVID-19. V and J are TRBV4-3 and TRBJ1-2; D remains unclear. The sequenced material came from peripheral blood. The CDR3 DNA sequence: TGCGCCAGCAGCCAGAGCTTACAGTATGGCTACACCTTC. It specifies CASSQSLQYGYTF.